This T cell receptor (beta chain) comes out of a study of CD8 T cells in Susac syndrome. Study as a whole: Patients with Susac syndrome had blood drawn and were at that point therapy-naive, on corticosteroids, or on intravenous immunoglobulin alone.

Reverse transcription of about 0.5 to 1 ug RNA was carried out with random hexamers. Each CDR3 protein is one row after TCRdb ran MiXCR on the immunoSEQ multiplex PCR reads. This table has 100,000 to 150,000 distinct CDR3 sequences, around 94% appearing once. A single count supports this clonotype. The sample taken for sequencing was CD8+ T cells from PBMCs. The TCR sequence derives from a human donor with Susac syndrome.

The CDR3 nucleotides are TGTGCCAGCAGAGGACAGGACCTTACTAGCGGGAGTTTGTCAGATACGCAGTATTTT. It translates to CASRGQDLTSGSLSDTQYF. The chain carries TRBV12-3 or TRBV12-4 and TRBJ2-3, with 11 nucleotides matching TRBD2. CDR3 length: 19 residues. The V gene end was trimmed by 6 bases and the J gene end by 4 bases; junction bases not matched to a gene: 18.